Shown below are 23 T cell receptor beta chains from a single sample sequenced in a study of PD-1 blockade in classical Hodgkin lymphoma. Data came from immunoSEQ multiplex PCR; TCRdb stores just in-frame clones and leaves some out. The sample carries more than 15,000 clones, 92% recorded once. The sample's time point: newly diagnosed, previously untreated cHL patient sample. Magnetic negative selection was used to purify CD4+ T cells from PBMCs that had been thawed. Sequenced material: CD4+ T cells from blood. Receptor source: a human donor with classical Hodgkin lymphoma.

V usage is TRBV6-5 and J usage is TRBJ1-2, with TRBD1 matching 10 bases. V was pared by 4 bases and J by 2 bases, with 4 bases of the junction left unmatched. Germline V gene lookup returns CDR1 MNHEY and CDR2 SVGAGI. The CDR3 is 15 amino acids. The DNA for the CDR3 is TGTGCCAGCAGTTCAGGACAGGGGGGAAACTATGGCTACACCTTC. Protein: CASSSGQGGNYGYTF.

This rearrangement joins TRBV20-1 to TRBJ2-7; D may match TRBD1 or TRBD2 (5 bases each). Germline assignment: CDR1 DFQATT and CDR2 SNEGSKA (reference sequence). V lost 5 bases and J 4 bases, leaving 9 bases between the germline ends. The CDR3 contains 11 residues. CDR3 DNA: TGCAGTGCTGGGGGAGTTTACGAGCAGTACTTC. It encodes CSAGGVYEQYF.

The rearrangement uses TRBV5-4 and TRBJ2-2, with a weak D call TRBD2 (6 bases). Trimming pared 4 bases from V and 1 base from J, leaving 14 bases between. CDR3 length: 16 residues. Germline values: CDR1 SGHNT, CDR2 YYREEE (reference sequence). The CDR3 loop reads CASSPEEGRNTGELFF. CDR3 nucleotide sequence: TGTGCCAGCAGCCCCGAGGAGGGAAGGAACACCGGGGAGCTGTTTTTT.

The chain employs TRBV5-6 and TRBJ1-2; maybe TRBD1 (6 bases). The CDR3 runs to 14 residues. V was shortened by 4 bases and J by 1 base, with 11 bases between the two germline ends. Germline CDR1 and CDR2: SGHDT and YYEEEE. The CDR3 coding sequence is TGTGCCAGCAGCCGACAGGTGATTAACTATGGCTACACCTTC. Translation: CASSRQVINYGYTF.

The V call is TRBV2, the J call TRBJ2-1; TRBD2 agrees at 10 bases. The germline V gene has CDR1 SNHLY and CDR2 FYNNEI. This CDR3 comprises 14 residues. V dropped 3 bases and J dropped 14; count of bases not matched to a gene: 10. Here the CDR3 reads CASSEASGSRAEFF. The CDR3 DNA is TGTGCCAGCAGTGAGGCTAGCGGGAGTCGAGCGGAGTTCTTC.

This clone was seen once. The V call is TRBV9, the J call TRBJ2-7; D uncertain. The CDR3 has 13 residues. Trimming cost V 0 bases and J 3 bases, with 7 bases left between them. Germline CDR1 is SGDLS and CDR2 is YYNGEE. CDR3 region: CASSVDISYEQYF. The DNA of the CDR3 is TGTGCCAGCAGCGTAGATATTAGCTACGAGCAGTACTTC.

The chain recombines TRBV30 with TRBJ1-6; no reliable D call. This CDR3 is built from 13 residues. The germline CDR1 and CDR2 sequences are GTSNPN and SVGIG (reference sequence). The V and J ends lost 5 bases and 8 bases respectively, with 13 bases between them. The CDR3 loop is CAWDGEKDSPLHF. DNA for the CDR3: TGTGCCTGGGATGGGGAAAAGGATTCACCCCTCCACTTT.

The table lists this clone with a count of one. The chain combines TRBV7-2 with TRBJ1-1, with TRBD1 identical over 7 bases. The germline gives CDR1 SGHTA, CDR2 FQGNSA. The junction had 6 bases not matched to a gene; V was cut back by 1 base and J by 4 bases. CDR3 size: 15 residues. Written as DNA, the CDR3 is TGTGCCAGCAGCTTAGTGGGAGGGGGCTTCACTGAAGCTTTCTTT. Its translation is CASSLVGGGFTEAFF.

This rearrangement joins TRBV18 to TRBJ1-5; possibly TRBD1 for D (5 bases). The germline V gene has CDR1 KGHSH and CDR2 LQKENI. The V end was cut by 1 base, the J end by 5 bases, with 9 bases between. The CDR3 loop spans 14 amino acids. As DNA, the CDR3 is TGTGCCAGCTCACCACAGGGGAGGGATCAGCCCCAGCATTTT. It encodes CASSPQGRDQPQHF.

A note on this clone: One junction end disagrees with the germline gene, perhaps due to a read error. The rearrangement links TRBV18 to TRBJ1-2, with D hard to call. Per germline, CDR1 KGHSH and CDR2 LQKENI. This CDR3 is 15 amino acids long. The CDR3 is CASSPQSDPLAGYTF. CDR3 in DNA: TGTGCCAGCTCGCCACAATCGGACCCTCTCGCGGGCTACACCTTC.

The rearrangement joins TRBV15 to TRBJ2-5; D gene uncertain. The CDR3 totals 14 residues. Germline values: CDR1 LNHNV, CDR2 YYDKDF (reference sequence). Trimming removed 1 base at V and 5 bases at J, with 11 bases between. The CDR3: CATSRGVAAETQYF. CDR3 bases: TGTGCCACCAGCAGAGGGGTCGCGGCGGAGACCCAGTACTTC.

This rearrangement joins TRBV7-2 to TRBJ2-5, with D hard to call. Germline V gives CDR1 SGHTA, CDR2 FQGNSA. Trimming cost V 3 bases and J 2 bases, with 13 bases left between them. CDR3 size: 15 residues. CDR3 sequence: CASSFQRQLQETQYF. The CDR3 DNA reads as TGTGCCAGCAGCTTCCAGAGGCAGCTGCAAGAGACCCAGTACTTC.

The chain is built from TRBV28 and TRBJ1-1; D remains ambiguous. Germline CDR1 reads MDHEN; CDR2 reads SYDVKM. Between the trimmed V and J ends, which lost 9 bases and 1 base, there was a span of 9 bases. The CDR3 is 12 residues long. The CDR3 coding sequence is TGTGCCAGTATCCTCTCGAACACTGAAGCTTTCTTT. This codes for CASILSNTEAFF. The entire variable domain, with the rest obtained from reference TRBV28 and TRBJ1-1, is as follows: DVKVTQSSRYLVKRTGEKVFLECVQDMDHENMFWYRQDPGLGLRLIYFSYDVKMKEKGDIPEGYSVSREKKERFSLILESASTNQTSMYLCASILSNTEAFFGQGTRLTVV.

The rearrangement links TRBV11-1 to TRBJ1-3; D call uncertain. Germline CDR1 SGHAT, CDR2 FQDESV (reference sequence). With 1 base removed from V and 0 bases from J, the gap between germline ends came to 7 bases. This CDR3 has 15 residues. Here the CDR3 DNA reads TGTGCCAGCAGCTTAGACGGAATCTCTGGAAACACCATATATTTT. It is translated as CASSLDGISGNTIYF.

The chain links TRBV19 to TRBJ2-7, with D possibly being TRBD2 (6 bases). Germline V gene data show CDR1 as LNHDA and CDR2 as SQIVND (reference sequence). V lost 7 bases and J 4 bases, leaving 20 bases between the germline ends. The CDR3 spans 15 residues. The CDR3 nucleotides read TGTGCCAGTACCCCCGAGGCGAGGGCGGGGTACGAGCAGTACTTC. Its translation: CASTPEARAGYEQYF.

The J gene is TRBJ2-1, the V gene TRBV30; possible D gene TRBD2, 5 bases. CDR3 length equals 18 residues. The germline V and J ends were trimmed by 3 bases and 0 bases, with 21 bases remaining between them. Germline V CDR1 and CDR2: GTSNPN, SVGIG (reference sequence). The DNA of the CDR3 is TGTGCCTGGAGCACCGAGGCCGTGAGGGCCCGCTCCTACAATGAGCAGTTCTTC. Its translation: CAWSTEAVRARSYNEQFF.

This sequence joins TRBV18 and TRBJ2-2; D call uncertain. The CDR3 totals 13 residues. V was shortened by 2 bases and J by 7 bases, with 8 bases between the two germline ends. Germline loops: CDR1 KGHSH, CDR2 LQKENI. The chain's CDR3 is CASSPGVIGELFF. The CDR3 DNA is TGTGCCAGCTCACCAGGGGTTATCGGGGAGCTGTTTTTT.

The chain recombines TRBV11-3 with TRBJ2-1; D might be TRBD2 (5 bases). This CDR3 has 15 residues. Trimming took off 2 bases at V and 0 bases at J, with 8 bases between the two ends. The germline CDR1 and CDR2 sequences are SGHNT and YENEEA. As DNA, the CDR3 is TGTGCCAGCAGCTTAAATAGCGTCTCCTACAATGAGCAGTTCTTC. The encoded protein is CASSLNSVSYNEQFF. The entire variable domain, with the rest obtained from reference TRBV11-3 and TRBJ2-1, is as follows: EAGVVQSPRYKIIEKKQPVAFWCNPISGHNTLYWYLQNLGQGPELLIRYENEEAVDDSQLPKDRFSAERLKGVDSTLKIQPAELGDSAVYLCASSLNSVSYNEQFFGPGTRLTVL.

V usage is TRBV30 and J usage is TRBJ1-5, with D unclear. The germline gives CDR1 GTSNPN, CDR2 SVGIG (reference sequence). Trimming cost V 1 base and J 2 bases, with 3 bases left between them. The CDR3 has 12 amino acids. Here the CDR3 DNA reads TGTGCCTGGAGTGAGGGCAATCAGCCCCAGCATTTT. This encodes CAWSEGNQPQHF.

The V and J genes are TRBV23-1 and TRBJ2-7; the D gene is possibly TRBD1 (6 bases). TRBV23-1 falls under the ORF class, with uncertain function. The CDR3 runs 13 residues. Deletions cut 7 bases from V and 0 bases from J, with 10 bases between. DNA of the CDR3: TGCGCCAGCAACCGGGACAACTCCTACGAGCAGTACTTC. Residues: CASNRDNSYEQYF.

The gene calls are TRBV7-9 and TRBJ1-5; TRBD1 agrees at 8 bases. CDR3 length: 14 amino acids. Unmatched junction bases numbered 6, after V lost 5 bases and J lost 6 bases. Germline CDR1 is SEHNR and CDR2 is FQNEAQ (reference sequence). CDR3 in amino acids: CASSPGQGRQPQHF. The CDR3 nucleotides are TGTGCCAGCAGCCCAGGACAGGGCCGTCAGCCCCAGCATTTT.

This chain uses TRBV10-3 with TRBJ2-3, with 8 bases matching TRBD2. The CDR3 totals 14 residues. V lost 4 bases and J lost 6; bases outside the gene matches: 6. Germline CDR1 ENHRY, CDR2 SYGVKD. CDR3: CAISVGGRLDTQYF. Here the CDR3 DNA reads TGTGCCATCAGTGTGGGCGGGAGGTTGGATACGCAGTATTTT.

V is TRBV27 and J is TRBJ1-1; D is unresolved. Germline values: CDR1 MNHEY, CDR2 SMNVEV (reference sequence). The CDR3 has 13 residues. Trimming took off 7 bases at V and 4 bases at J, with 13 bases between the two ends. The DNA of the CDR3 is TGTGCCAGCAACCCCTCAGTGGGCACTGAAGCTTTCTTT. It yields the protein CASNPSVGTEAFF.